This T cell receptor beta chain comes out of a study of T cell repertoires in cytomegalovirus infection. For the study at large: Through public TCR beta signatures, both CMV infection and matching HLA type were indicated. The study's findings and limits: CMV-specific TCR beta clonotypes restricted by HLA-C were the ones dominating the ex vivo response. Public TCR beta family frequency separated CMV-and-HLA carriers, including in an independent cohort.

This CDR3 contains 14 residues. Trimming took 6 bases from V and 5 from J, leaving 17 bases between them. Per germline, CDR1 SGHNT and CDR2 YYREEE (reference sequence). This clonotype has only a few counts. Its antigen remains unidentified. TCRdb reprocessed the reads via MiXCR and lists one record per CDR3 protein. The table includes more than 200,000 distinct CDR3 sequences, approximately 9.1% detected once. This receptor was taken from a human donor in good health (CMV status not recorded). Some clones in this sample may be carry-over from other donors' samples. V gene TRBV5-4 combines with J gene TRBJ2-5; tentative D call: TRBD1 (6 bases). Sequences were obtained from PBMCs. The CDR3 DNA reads TGTGCCAGCAACTTATATAACAGGGAGGAGACCCAGTACTTC. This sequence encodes CASNLYNREETQYF.